This T cell receptor beta chain was identified in a study of CD8 T cells in ankylosing spondylitis. TCRdb recomputed calls from the 5' RACE reads with MiXCR, one row per CDR3 protein. The repertoire holds more than 100,000 distinct CDR3 sequences, 9.5% to 12% seen once, with over 4% in the top ten. In this sample, this clonotype turned up many times. This CDR3 is built from 17 residues. Germline lookup yields CDR1 SGHRS and CDR2 YFSETQ. The trim removed 4 bases at V and 4 bases at J, leaving 7 bases unmatched. The chain combines TRBV5-1 with TRBJ2-1; TRBD2 agrees at 14 bases. The sequenced material came from blood, either unsorted or a sorted T cell fraction (not recorded which). This receptor was obtained from a female donor with ankylosing spondylitis or in good health (not recorded which). CDR3 sequence: CASSLPGLAGAYNEQFF. In DNA, the CDR3 is TGCGCCAGCAGCCTACCGGGACTAGCGGGAGCGTACAATGAGCAGTTCTTC.